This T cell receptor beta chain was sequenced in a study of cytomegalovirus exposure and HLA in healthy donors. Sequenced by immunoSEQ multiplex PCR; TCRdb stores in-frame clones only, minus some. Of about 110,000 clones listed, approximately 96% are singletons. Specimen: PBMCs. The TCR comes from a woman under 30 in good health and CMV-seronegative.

The chain's CDR3 is CASSKRQGTQETQYF. CDR3 nucleotides: TGCGCCAGCAGCAAAAGACAGGGTACACAAGAGACCCAGTACTTC. The chain employs TRBV5-1 and TRBJ2-5, with 7 nucleotides matching TRBD1. Losses at the gene ends were 4 bases for V and 2 bases for J; bases not matched to a gene: 8. The germline V gene encodes CDR1 SGHRS and CDR2 YFSETQ. The CDR3 is 15 residues long.